The clone carrying this T cell receptor (beta chain) was recorded once. The ends were cut back, 4 bases at V and 1 base at J, with 16 bases in the middle. Germline CDR1 MGHRA, CDR2 YSYEKL. This CDR3 has 16 amino acids. Primers for the PCR totalled 60 Vbeta and 13 Jbeta. Sequenced by immunoSEQ multiplex PCR; TCRdb stores in-frame clones only, minus some. The table has about 82,000 clones, more than 65% seen once. The data derive from a study of cytomegalovirus exposure and HLA in healthy donors. The rearrangement links TRBV4-1 to TRBJ1-2; D is perhaps TRBD1 (5 bases). This clonotype was obtained from a man aged 65-85 years in good health and CMV-seropositive. The sequenced sample was PBMCs. This chain's CDR3 is CASSPGTGVVNYGYTF. The CDR3 nucleotides read TGCGCCAGCAGCCCAGGGACGGGGGTGGTTAACTATGGCTACACCTTC.